These 19 T cell receptor beta chains were sequenced from one sample in a study of OX40 agonist ivuxolimab in advanced cancers. Libraries were built with the immunoSEQ multiplex PCR assay. TCRdb obtained this table from immuneACCESS and retained in-frame rearrangements with V and J assigned. These tables miss some clones; where compared with another copy, unresolved V genes account for less than half of the shortfall, and the remainder is unexplained. The sample table lists approximately 90,000 clones, about 88% of them with a count of one. The leading ten clones occupy approximately 0.3% of the sample. This material consisted of CD4+ or CD8+ T cells sorted from blood, taken in a trial of the OX40 agonist ivuxolimab. The receptors come from an adult with an advanced solid tumor such as melanoma, head and neck, liver or kidney cancer.

This chain connects TRBV6-5 to TRBJ2-1; D is ambiguous. The CDR3 totals 13 residues. Trimming stripped 5 bases from V and 5 bases from J, with 10 bases between. Germline-derived CDR1 and CDR2 are MNHEY and SVGAGI. The CDR3 bases are TGTGCCAGCAGTCCGCGGACGGACAATGAGCAGTTCTTC. This sequence encodes CASSPRTDNEQFF.

This clone was picked up a small number of times. The J gene is TRBJ1-6, the V gene TRBV11-2; D not resolved. V lost 1 base and J 7 bases, leaving 11 bases between the germline ends. This CDR3 has 15 amino acids. The germline V gene encodes CDR1 SGHAT and CDR2 FQNNGV. The CDR3 coding sequence is TGTGCCAGCAGCTTAGTTCGAGGACGGAATTCACCCCTCCACTTT. This sequence encodes CASSLVRGRNSPLHF.

The rearrangement joins TRBV5-1 to TRBJ2-2; D uncertain. Germline loops: CDR1 SGHRS, CDR2 YFSETQ. Trimming took off 0 bases at V and 5 bases at J, with 11 bases between the two ends. The CDR3 runs 15 residues. The CDR3 DNA reads as TGCGCCAGCAGCTTGGGGCTAGTAGGTACCGGGGAGCTGTTTTTT. Its protein product is CASSLGLVGTGELFF.

This chain uses TRBV6-5 with TRBJ1-6; D is ambiguous. V lost 4 bases, J lost 0 bases, and 10 bases lay in between. The CDR3 runs 16 residues. Germline assignment: CDR1 MNHEY and CDR2 SVGAGI. In DNA, the CDR3 is TGTGCCAGCAGTTTGGCGGCTAGCTCCTATAATTCACCCCTCCACTTT. Translation gives CASSLAASSYNSPLHF.

The genes are TRBV6-6 and TRBJ2-3; perhaps TRBD2 as D (6 bases). This CDR3 is built from 15 residues. The V end was cut by 2 bases, the J end by 3 bases, with 12 bases between. Germline V lookup: CDR1 MNHNY, CDR2 SVGAGI (reference sequence). The CDR3 DNA reads TGTGCCAGCAGTTACCTACGGGGGTCTACAGATACGCAGTATTTT. Its translation is CASSYLRGSTDTQYF.

The V and J genes are TRBV6-1 and TRBJ2-7, with D uncertain. V was shortened by 0 bases and J by 1 base, with 7 bases between the two germline ends. Per the germline V gene, CDR1 is MNHNS and CDR2 is SASEGT. This CDR3 has 14 amino acids. The CDR3 nucleotides are TGTGCCAGCAGTGAAGCAGGGCAATCCTACGAGCAGTACTTC. Protein product: CASSEAGQSYEQYF.

This clone was detected only once. V is TRBV19 and J is TRBJ2-3; D tentatively fits TRBD1 or TRBD2 (6 bases each). CDR3 length: 14 residues. The germline V and J ends were trimmed by 7 bases and 0 bases, with 11 bases remaining between them. The germline gives CDR1 LNHDA, CDR2 SQIVND (reference sequence). The CDR3 protein is CASKRGPSTDTQYF. The CDR3 DNA sequence: TGTGCCAGTAAACGGGGGCCTAGCACAGATACGCAGTATTTT.

This chain joins TRBV4-1 and TRBJ2-7; 8 nucleotides line up with TRBD1. Germline CDR1 reads MGHRA; CDR2 reads YSYEKL. Trimming at V came to 2 bases and at J to 2 bases, leaving 5 bases not matched to a gene. The CDR3 length is 15 residues. CDR3 coding DNA: TGCGCCAGCAGCCAACCCACAGGGGGAACCTACGAGCAGTACTTC. This codes for CASSQPTGGTYEQYF.

The CDR3 region is CAVKDGVVTEAFF. The CDR3 bases are TGTGCCGTCAAAGACGGGGTGGTCACTGAAGCTTTCTTT. The J gene is TRBJ1-1, the V gene TRBV19; unclear D gene. Germline assignment: CDR1 LNHDA and CDR2 SQIVND (reference sequence). This CDR3 is built from 13 residues. Trimming cost V 11 bases and J 4 bases, with 17 bases left between them.

The gene calls are TRBV10-3 and TRBJ2-1; no firm D call. Germline V gene sequence: CDR1 ENHRY, CDR2 SYGVKD. The CDR3 has 14 amino acids. Trimming took 10 bases from V and 0 from J, leaving 13 bases between them. CDR3 nucleotide sequence: TGTGCCAGCAGCCGGAAGAGCTCCTACAATGAGCAGTTCTTC. This translates into CASSRKSSYNEQFF.

The J gene is TRBJ2-7, the V gene TRBV6-5; the match to TRBD2 covers 12 bases. The CDR3 spans 15 residues. The V gene end was trimmed by 2 bases and the J gene end by 4 bases; junction bases not matched to a gene: 3. The germline V gene encodes CDR1 MNHEY and CDR2 SVGAGI. CDR3 region: CASSYLAGGLYEQYF. As DNA, the CDR3 is TGTGCCAGCAGTTACCTAGCGGGGGGGCTTTACGAGCAGTACTTC.

The chain uses TRBV7-9 and TRBJ2-4, with D perhaps assigned TRBD1 or TRBD2 (6 bases each). V was pared by 1 base and J by 0 bases, with 13 bases between. CDR1 is SEHNR and CDR2 is FQNEAQ in the germline V gene (reference sequence). CDR3 length equals 17 residues. The CDR3 DNA sequence: TGTGCCAGCAGCTTAGAGGGGGGCAGACTAGCCAAAAACATTCAGTACTTC. It yields the protein CASSLEGGRLAKNIQYF.

The chain employs TRBV7-3 and TRBJ2-2, with D perhaps matching TRBD2 (6 bases). With 6 bases removed from V and 5 bases from J, the gap between germline ends came to 10 bases. The V gene's germline CDR1 is SGHTA and CDR2 FQGTGA. The CDR3 contains 13 residues. CDR3 sequence reads: CASSRLVTGELFF. The CDR3 nucleotides read TGTGCCAGCAGTAGACTAGTAACCGGGGAGCTGTTTTTT.

DNA of the CDR3: TGCGCCAGCGCCAAAACCGGGACAGGGGTTTCCTACGAGCAGTACTTC. As protein: CASAKTGTGVSYEQYF. The chain is built from TRBV5-1 and TRBJ2-7, with 10 bases identical to TRBD1. The CDR3 runs 16 residues. The ends lost 7 bases at V and 1 base at J; junction bases unmatched: 11. Germline CDR1 and CDR2: SGHRS and YFSETQ.

The chain has TRBV7-2 and TRBJ1-5, with 8 nucleotides matching TRBD1. V shed 1 base and J 4 bases; nucleotides not matched to a gene: 3. The germline V gene encodes CDR1 SGHTA and CDR2 FQGNSA. The CDR3 is 15 residues long. CDR3 sequence reads: CASSLGTGKNQPQHF. CDR3 sequence (DNA): TGTGCCAGCAGCTTAGGGACAGGGAAAAATCAGCCCCAGCATTTT.

This clone was seen only a few times. This chain links TRBV19 with TRBJ1-2; 10 nucleotides agree with TRBD1. Germline V gene lookup returns CDR1 LNHDA and CDR2 SQIVND (reference sequence). CDR3 length: 14 amino acids. Trimming at V came to 6 bases and at J to 11 bases, leaving 12 bases not matched to a gene. For the CDR3, the DNA is TGTGCCAGTAGCCGCACCCCGGGACAGGGGAGATACACCTTC. Amino acids: CASSRTPGQGRYTF.

This chain uses TRBV5-6 with TRBJ1-6; no definite D call. The CDR3 runs to 15 residues. V was shortened by 0 bases and J by 4 bases, with 8 bases between the two germline ends. CDR1 SGHDT and CDR2 YYEEEE come from the germline V gene. The CDR3 loop reads CASSLGQVYNSPLHF. CDR3 sequence (DNA): TGTGCCAGCAGCTTGGGGCAGGTATATAATTCACCCCTCCACTTT. The variable domain in full, completed from reference TRBV5-6 and TRBJ1-6, reads DAGVTQSPTHLIKTRGQQVTLRCSPKSGHDTVSWYQQALGQGPQFIFQYYEEEERQRGNFPDRFSGHQFPNYSSELNVNALLLGDSALYLCASSLGQVYNSPLHFGNGTRLTVT.

The rearrangement uses TRBV2 and TRBJ1-2; TRBD1 aligns across 12 bases. Trimming cost V 5 bases and J 5 bases; bases outside gene matches: 3. The CDR3 consists of 14 residues. Germline V gene lookup returns CDR1 SNHLY and CDR2 FYNNEI. CDR3 in amino acids: CASSSGQGAYGYTF. The CDR3 DNA is TGTGCCAGCAGTTCGGGACAGGGGGCATATGGCTACACCTTC.

The V and J genes are TRBV4-2 and TRBJ2-2; 7 bases align to TRBD2. CDR3 length equals 15 residues. The germline CDR1 and CDR2 sequences are LGHNA and YNFKEQ. V trimming: 1 base; J trimming: 5 bases; junction bases outside the gene matches: 4. The CDR3 region has the DNA TGTGCCAGCAGCCAAGTCGGGGGAGGGACCGGGGAGCTGTTTTTT. Translated, it gives CASSQVGGGTGELFF.